The present T cell receptor (beta chain) was sequenced within a study of CXCR3-negative and CXCR3-positive naive CD8 T cells. The study made its TRB cDNA libraries by 5' RACE, adding UMI labels. Reprocessing the 5' RACE reads, TCRdb reports a single entry for every CDR3 protein and omits DNA. The ten top clones account for approximately 0.54%, within a sample of tens of thousands of distinct CDR3 sequences. Turning to this clonotype: Its antigen is as yet unknown.

Each CD8+ T cell subset was sorted in triplicate, a few hundred thousand cells each. Findings and caveats of the study: Naive cells that were CXCR3-positive had more hydrophobic TRB CDR3s (compared with CXCR3-negative naive cells). Both naive subsets carried similar amounts of surface CD5, so TCR strength was inferred from TRB CDR3 properties. TRBV-TRBJ usage was alike in naive CXCR3-negative and CXCR3-positive cells but differed in memory cells. Most assays were run on fresh PBMCs (CXCR3 expression partially decreased after cryopreservation).

The CDR3 is made up of 13 amino acids. The V gene's germline CDR1 is MDHEN and CDR2 SYDVKM. This chain links TRBV28 with TRBJ2-3; as DNA is missing, the TRBD2 call by TCRdb cannot be tested. The source of this sequence is a human donor in good health. Some clones in this sample may be carry-over from other donors' samples. Sequencing was done on a sample of naive CXCR3+ CD8+ T cells from blood. Subset: CD45RO-CCR7+CD27+CD95- naive CD8+ T cells expressing CXCR3 (TNR3+). The chain's CDR3 is CASSRTSEDTQYF.